Shown below are 15 T cell receptor beta chains from a single sample sequenced in a study of beta chain features in type 1 diabetes. The entirety of the isolated RNA underwent reverse transcription, so expressed TCRB transcripts were sequenced. The table came from immunoSEQ multiplex PCR; TCRdb's copy has only in-frame clones and leaves some out. Here the sample spans roughly 170,000 clones, roughly an eighth being singletons. Sequencing used central memory CD4+ T cells from blood. All receptors derive from a woman between 18 and 30 years old in good health.

As DNA, the CDR3 is TGTGCCAGCAGAAGACGGGTCCAAGAGACCCAGTACTTC. The encoded protein is CASRRRVQETQYF. This chain connects TRBV7-8 to TRBJ2-5; no firm D call. This CDR3 has 13 amino acids. The ends were cut back, 6 bases at V and 1 base at J, with 9 bases in the middle. The germline V gene encodes CDR1 SGHVS and CDR2 FQNEAQ.

This clone came up a few times. J is TRBJ2-3 and V is TRBV10-3, with TRBD1 as a possible D gene (5 bases). The CDR3 has 15 amino acids. Trimming cost V 6 bases and J 1 base, with 14 bases left between them. The germline CDR1 and CDR2 sequences are ENHRY and SYGVKD. CDR3 residues: CAISIQDMGTDTQYF. CDR3 coding DNA: TGTGCCATCAGCATACAGGATATGGGCACAGATACGCAGTATTTT.

This clone was counted only a few times. The chain is built from TRBV10-3 and TRBJ2-6; 7 positions agree with TRBD1. The CDR3 extends over 15 amino acids. Germline loops: CDR1 ENHRY, CDR2 SYGVKD. The V and J ends lost 6 bases and 4 bases, in that order; junction bases with no gene match: 6. The CDR3 DNA follows: TGTGCCATCAGGGGGGACAGTCGAGGGGCCAACGTCCTGACTTTC. It translates to CAIRGDSRGANVLTF.

This clone was picked up a small number of times. V and J are TRBV9 and TRBJ1-4, with 7 positions matching TRBD1. V gave up 4 bases and J gave up 8 bases; unmatched junction bases: 14. Germline-derived CDR1 and CDR2 are SGDLS and YYNGEE. This CDR3 is built from 16 residues. The CDR3 reads CASSLRDTGENEKLFF. DNA of the CDR3: TGTGCCAGCAGCCTACGAGACACAGGGGAGAACGAAAAACTGTTTTTT.

This clone showed up just a few times. This chain links TRBV28 with TRBJ2-7; 8 nucleotides agree with TRBD1. Germline assignment: CDR1 MDHEN and CDR2 SYDVKM. Unmatched junction bases numbered 5, after V lost 2 bases and J lost 5 bases. This CDR3 has 14 residues. The CDR3 sequence is CASSLPQGAHEQYF. The CDR3 DNA reads as TGTGCCAGCAGTTTACCGCAGGGGGCGCACGAGCAGTACTTC.

A few counts support this clone. CDR3 sequence: CASSLGTGVGFF. The DNA of the CDR3 is TGTGCCAGCAGCCTGGGGACAGGGGTCGGGTTCTTC. This sequence joins TRBV11-2 and TRBJ2-1, with 10 bases fitting TRBD1. This CDR3 comprises 12 residues. Germline CDR1 is SGHAT and CDR2 is FQNNGV. V lost 5 bases to trimming and J lost 15 bases; unmatched junction nucleotides: 7.

This clone occurred a few times. The rearrangement uses TRBV28 and TRBJ1-3; possible D gene TRBD1, 6 bases. The germline V gene encodes CDR1 MDHEN and CDR2 SYDVKM. The CDR3 length is 13 residues. Trimming shortened V by 8 bases and J by 3 bases, and 11 bases separated the two germline ends. The CDR3 is CASGGGFGNTIYF. The CDR3, as DNA: TGTGCCAGCGGGGGGGGCTTTGGAAACACCATATATTTT.

This chain uses TRBV5-4 with TRBJ2-1; TRBD1 matches 7 bases. The CDR3 runs to 13 residues. J gave up 8 bases and V 4 bases, and 6 bases lay outside the gene matches. Germline V gene data show CDR1 as SGHNT and CDR2 as YYREEE (reference sequence). This chain's CDR3 is CASSIQGLDEQFF. CDR3 DNA: TGTGCCAGCAGCATACAGGGGTTAGATGAGCAGTTCTTC. The full variable domain, rest sourced from reference TRBV5-4 and TRBJ2-1, is ETGVTQSPTHLIKTRGQQVTLRCSSQSGHNTVSWYQQALGQGPQFIFQYYREEENGRGNFPPRFSGLQFPNYSSELNVNALELDDSALYLCASSIQGLDEQFFGPGTRLTVL.

The chain employs TRBV28 and TRBJ2-1, with D perhaps matching TRBD1 (5 bases). CDR3 size: 14 residues. Trimming left V 3 bases short and J 5 bases short, with 11 bases between. Germline V lookup: CDR1 MDHEN, CDR2 SYDVKM. The CDR3, as DNA: TGTGCCAGCAGTTTCAAGGACATTAACAATGAGCAGTTCTTC. This sequence encodes CASSFKDINNEQFF.

The sample holds a few counts of this clone. The chain links TRBV28 to TRBJ2-7, with D perhaps TRBD1 (6 bases). Trimming removed 8 bases at V and 2 bases at J, with 16 bases between. Germline loops: CDR1 MDHEN, CDR2 SYDVKM. This CDR3 has 14 amino acids. The CDR3 protein is CASRTRTVPYEQYF. The DNA for the CDR3 is TGTGCCAGCCGTACTAGGACAGTCCCCTACGAGCAGTACTTC.

This clone has a handful of counts. The chain employs TRBV11-2 and TRBJ2-7; 7 bases agree with TRBD1. Germline assignment: CDR1 SGHAT and CDR2 FQNNGV. CDR3 length: 15 amino acids. V lost 0 bases, J lost 3 bases, and 5 bases stayed unmatched. The CDR3, as DNA: TGTGCCAGCAGCTTAGAGGGGACAGAAGACTACGAGCAGTACTTC. This gives the protein CASSLEGTEDYEQYF.

The J gene is TRBJ2-3, the V gene TRBV29-1; 13 positions agree with TRBD2. The CDR3 spans 15 residues. V lost 7 bases and J lost 0; bases outside the gene matches: 4. In germline, CDR1 is SQVTM, CDR2 ANQGSEA. CDR3 DNA sequence: TGCAGCGAGGGGACTAGCGGGGCTAGCACAGATACGCAGTATTTT. Protein sequence: CSEGTSGASTDTQYF.

This clone was seen a few times. The V gene is TRBV7-9, the J gene TRBJ1-3; D gene unclear. The CDR3 consists of 13 residues. Germline CDR1 is SEHNR and CDR2 is FQNEAQ (reference sequence). Between the trimmed V and J ends, which lost 4 bases and 0 bases, there was a span of 4 bases. CDR3 region: CASSYSSGNTIYF. The CDR3 nucleotides read TGTGCCAGCAGCTACAGCTCTGGAAACACCATATATTTT.

The rearrangement uses TRBV18 and TRBJ2-1, with D maybe TRBD1 (5 bases). Germline assignment: CDR1 KGHSH and CDR2 LQKENI. The CDR3 runs to 14 residues. V was cut by 5 bases and J by 7 bases, with 15 bases left in between. The chain's CDR3 is CASSISGPPNEQFF. The CDR3 DNA sequence: TGTGCCAGCTCAATTTCAGGGCCCCCGAATGAGCAGTTCTTC.

With respect to this clone: The same CDR3 arises from other DNA sequences in this sample as well. V usage is TRBV7-9 and J usage is TRBJ2-3, with 11 nucleotides matching TRBD2. J lost 3 bases, V lost 1 base, and 0 bases had no gene match. The CDR3 length is 15 residues. Germline CDR1 reads SEHNR; CDR2 reads FQNEAQ (reference sequence). CDR3 DNA: TGTGCCAGCAGCTTAGGACTAGCGGGAACAGATACGCAGTATTTT. Protein: CASSLGLAGTDTQYF. Complete variable domain (other parts from reference TRBV7-9 and TRBJ2-3): DTGVSQNPRHKITKRGQNVTFRCDPISEHNRLYWYRQTLGQGPEFLTYFQNEAQLEKSRLLSDRFSAERPKGSFSTLEIQRTEQGDSAMYLCASSLGLAGTDTQYFGPGTRLTVL.